These 20 T cell receptor beta chains came from one sample sequenced in a study of blood T cell repertoires in COVID-19. Only in-frame clones appear in the TCRdb table, and some are missing; sequencing was by immunoSEQ multiplex PCR. The table has some 200,000 clones, roughly four fifths seen once; the top ten hold about 12%. The sequenced sample was peripheral blood. The source is a woman older than 75 with COVID-19, enrolled during active disease.

As concerns this clone: Within the sample, other DNA sequences also encode this same CDR3. The chain is built from TRBV18 and TRBJ2-1; D possibly corresponds to TRBD2 (5 bases). The CDR3 totals 12 residues. CDR1 and CDR2 from the germline V gene are KGHSH and LQKENI. V dropped 5 bases and J dropped 4 bases, with 6 bases sitting between them. The CDR3 DNA reads TGTGCCAGCTCAGCGGGTTACAATGAGCAGTTCTTC. This encodes CASSAGYNEQFF.

V and J are TRBV19 and TRBJ2-7; 8 positions match TRBD1. The junction had 8 bases not matched to a gene; V was cut back by 6 bases and J by 4 bases. Germline CDR1 LNHDA, CDR2 SQIVND (reference sequence). The CDR3 consists of 14 residues. CDR3 bases: TGTGCCAGTAGAAGCGGACAGGGTGGGTACGAGCAGTACTTC. Its protein product is CASRSGQGGYEQYF.

The chain recombines TRBV24-1 with TRBJ1-2, with D perhaps matching TRBD1 (6 bases). Trimming stripped 5 bases from V and 6 bases from J, with 12 bases between. In germline, CDR1 is KGHDR, CDR2 SFDVKD. This CDR3 has 13 amino acids. The CDR3 sequence is CATSVTGRDGYTF. Here the CDR3 DNA reads TGTGCCACCAGTGTCACAGGGAGAGATGGCTACACCTTC.

Here the CDR3 DNA reads TGTGCCAGCAGCCTAAGGGGACAGGGAAGAATCACTGAAGCTTTCTTT. Amino acid sequence: CASSLRGQGRITEAFF. The chain joins TRBV3-1 (or the pseudogene TRBV3-2) to TRBJ1-1; 9 bases agree with TRBD1. V shed 4 bases and J 4 bases; nucleotides not matched to a gene: 10. The CDR3 runs 16 residues. The germline gives CDR1 LGHDT, CDR2 YNNKEL (reference sequence).

The chain joins TRBV5-4 to TRBJ2-1; 13 bases line up with TRBD2. Trimming removed 4 bases from V and 4 bases from J; junction bases left unmatched: 5. This CDR3 is 16 amino acids long. CDR1 is SGHNT and CDR2 is YYREEE in the germline V gene (reference sequence). The CDR3 region has the DNA TGTGCCAGCAGCCCGGGGACTAGCGGGACTTACAATGAGCAGTTCTTC. Translation: CASSPGTSGTYNEQFF.

This clone was recorded only once. The CDR3 coding sequence is TGTGCCAGCAGCGATGTAGCGGGGGCTAACTATGGCTACACCTTC. This codes for CASSDVAGANYGYTF. The chain is built from TRBV9 and TRBJ1-2; D is possibly TRBD1 (5 bases). Deletions cut 3 bases from V and 0 bases from J, with 12 bases between. The germline gives CDR1 SGDLS, CDR2 YYNGEE. CDR3 length: 15 residues.

V is TRBV5-4 and J is TRBJ2-3, with D maybe TRBD2 (5 bases). Germline V CDR1 and CDR2: SGHNT, YYREEE (reference sequence). V lost 0 bases and J lost 6, with 14 bases in between. The CDR3 is made up of 15 amino acids. CDR3 nucleotide sequence: TGTGCCAGCAGCTTGGAAGGCCCTTCGGGGGATACGCAGTATTTT. It encodes CASSLEGPSGDTQYF.

This sequence joins TRBV6-6 and TRBJ1-5; tentatively, D is TRBD1 (5 bases). Germline CDR1 reads MNHNY; CDR2 reads SVGAGI (reference sequence). The V end was cut by 7 bases, the J end by 4 bases, with 17 bases between. This CDR3 has 15 amino acids. The CDR3 nucleotides are TGTGCCAGCACCATACGGCGGGGGGGGAATCAGCCCCAGCATTTT. This codes for CASTIRRGGNQPQHF.

The chain couples TRBV7-3 to TRBJ2-2; D may be TRBD2 (6 bases). Trimming cost V 4 bases and J 1 base, with 13 bases left between them. Germline V lookup: CDR1 SGHTA, CDR2 FQGTGA. The CDR3 extends over 16 amino acids. In nucleotides, the CDR3 is TGTGCCAGCAGCTCCCGTGGAGGGGAGAACACCGGGGAGCTGTTTTTT. Its protein is CASSSRGGENTGELFF.

The J gene is TRBJ1-2, the V gene TRBV19; D not certain. Germline values: CDR1 LNHDA, CDR2 SQIVND (reference sequence). This CDR3 is 16 amino acids long. V lost 8 bases to trimming and J lost 5 bases, with 24 bases between them. CDR3 in amino acids: CASRPVETIFIYGYTF. CDR3 DNA: TGTGCCAGTCGCCCTGTGGAGACGATTTTCATTTATGGCTACACCTTC.

V and J are TRBV2 and TRBJ1-1, with D unclear. The germline V gene has CDR1 SNHLY and CDR2 FYNNEI. Trimming took off 6 bases at V and 6 bases at J, with 14 bases between the two ends. This CDR3 spans 13 amino acids. CDR3 loop: CASSYYFYSEAFF. Written as DNA, the CDR3 is TGTGCCAGCAGCTACTACTTTTATTCTGAAGCTTTCTTT.

This clone was detected a few times. The chain couples TRBV5-4 to TRBJ1-2, with 7 bases identical to TRBD1. J gave up 5 bases and V 0 bases, and 4 bases lay outside the gene matches. Germline CDR1 reads SGHNT; CDR2 reads YYREEE (reference sequence). The CDR3 extends over 14 amino acids. DNA for the CDR3: TGTGCCAGCAGCTTGGGGGACAGAGGGTATGGCTACACCTTC. Its translation: CASSLGDRGYGYTF.

This clone was seen more than once but under ten times. The rearrangement links TRBV28 to TRBJ2-2, with D hard to call. Germline assignment: CDR1 MDHEN and CDR2 SYDVKM. V was clipped by 5 bases and J by 1 base, with 5 bases between them. This CDR3 is built from 13 residues. CDR3 sequence: CASSIMNTGELFF. The CDR3 DNA sequence: TGTGCCAGCAGTATTATGAACACCGGGGAGCTGTTTTTT.

The gene calls are TRBV19 and TRBJ1-5; a weak D match, TRBD1 (5 bases). The length of the CDR3 is 15 residues. The V end was cut by 1 base, the J end by 6 bases, with 13 bases between. Germline V gene sequence: CDR1 LNHDA, CDR2 SQIVND (reference sequence). This CDR3 is CASSIGPGGGQPQHF. In DNA, the CDR3 is TGTGCCAGTAGTATAGGCCCGGGGGGGGGTCAGCCCCAGCATTTT.

CDR3 coding DNA: TGTGCCAGCAGTGACCTGACAGGAAGGTCCTACGAGCAGTACTTC. It specifies CASSDLTGRSYEQYF. This chain links TRBV6-6 with TRBJ2-7; maybe TRBD1 (6 bases). CDR3 size: 15 residues. Between the trimmed V and J ends, which lost 5 bases and 1 base, there was a span of 15 bases. The germline gives CDR1 MNHNY, CDR2 SVGAGI (reference sequence).

The gene calls are TRBV6-2 or TRBV6-3 and TRBJ1-2, with 9 bases identical to TRBD1. The V and J ends lost 6 bases and 4 bases, in that order; junction bases with no gene match: 9. Per the germline V gene, CDR1 is MNHEY and CDR2 is SVGEGT. The CDR3 has 15 residues. The CDR3 nucleotides are TGTGCCAGCAGCCCAACGACAGGGGGAACCTATGGCTACACCTTC. It is translated as CASSPTTGGTYGYTF.

The chain combines TRBV28 with TRBJ2-7; D perhaps matches TRBD2 (6 bases). Trimming left V 1 base short and J 4 bases short, with 8 bases between. Per germline, CDR1 MDHEN and CDR2 SYDVKM. The CDR3 spans 13 residues. This chain's CDR3 is CASSLLRGYEQYF. CDR3 in DNA: TGTGCCAGCAGTTTATTGCGGGGTTACGAGCAGTACTTC.

The V gene is TRBV11-1, the J gene TRBJ2-1, with D perhaps matching TRBD2 (5 bases). Trimming stripped 2 bases from V and 5 bases from J, with 13 bases between. This CDR3 has 15 residues. Germline CDR1 is SGHAT and CDR2 is FQDESV (reference sequence). The CDR3 DNA reads as TGTGCCAGCAGCTTACTCGCTAGCAGGAACAATGAGCAGTTCTTC. This sequence encodes CASSLLASRNNEQFF.

The chain uses TRBV2 and TRBJ2-3; TRBD2 agrees at 8 bases. V was pared by 3 bases and J by 8 bases, with 4 bases of the junction left unmatched. Germline CDR1 and CDR2: SNHLY and FYNNEI. The CDR3 has 13 amino acids. DNA for the CDR3: TGTGCCAGCAGTGAGAGACTAGCGCCTACGCAGTATTTT. This gives the protein CASSERLAPTQYF.

This chain joins TRBV7-3 and TRBJ2-1; perhaps TRBD1 as D (5 bases). Trimming took off 2 bases at V and 6 bases at J, with 14 bases between the two ends. The CDR3 is 15 amino acids. Germline V gene lookup returns CDR1 SGHTA and CDR2 FQGTGA. The CDR3 DNA is TGTGCCAGCAGCTTAGCCCAGGGTGTGTTCAATGAGCAGTTCTTC. Translation gives CASSLAQGVFNEQFF. Filled out from reference TRBV7-3 and TRBJ2-1, the complete variable domain reads GAGVSQTPSNKVTEKGKYVELRCDPISGHTALYWYRQSLGQGPEFLIYFQGTGAADDSGLPNDRFFAVRPEGSVSTLKIQRTERGDSAVYLCASSLAQGVFNEQFFGPGTRLTVL.